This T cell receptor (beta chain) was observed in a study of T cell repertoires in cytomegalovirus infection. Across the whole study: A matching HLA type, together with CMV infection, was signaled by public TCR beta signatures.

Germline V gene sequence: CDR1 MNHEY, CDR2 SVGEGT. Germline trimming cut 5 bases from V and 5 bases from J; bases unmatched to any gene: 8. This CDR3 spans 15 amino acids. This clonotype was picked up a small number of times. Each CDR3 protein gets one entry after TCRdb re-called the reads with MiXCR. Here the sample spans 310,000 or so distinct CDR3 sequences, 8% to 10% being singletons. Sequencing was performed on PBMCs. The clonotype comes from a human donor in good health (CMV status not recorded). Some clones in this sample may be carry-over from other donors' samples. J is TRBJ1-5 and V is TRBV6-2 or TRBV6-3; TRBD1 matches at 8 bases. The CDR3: CASSQPVTGDQPQHF. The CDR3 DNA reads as TGTGCCAGCAGTCAACCCGTGACAGGGGATCAGCCCCAGCATTTT.